This entry describes one TCR beta chain. What it binds is not known. The PCR used 60 Vbeta and 13 Jbeta primers. Repertoires were generated with immunoSEQ multiplex PCR, while TCRdb's copy carries only in-frame clones and drops some. The table includes 150,000 to 180,000 clones, around 80% detected once. V shed 1 base, J shed 7 bases, and the junction held 10 bases outside the gene matches. The V gene's germline CDR1 is SGDLS and CDR2 YYNGEE. This CDR3 is built from 16 residues. The data were taken from a study of cytomegalovirus exposure and HLA in healthy donors. Findings of the study overall: The classifier reportedly diagnosed cytomegalovirus status with high specificity and sensitivity.

The clonotype comes from a woman aged 35 to 49 in good health and CMV-seronegative. The sample taken for sequencing was PBMCs. The rearrangement joins TRBV9 to TRBJ1-4; the match to TRBD1 covers 7 bases. The CDR3 nucleotides are TGTGCCAGCAGCGTAAAGTGGGGACAGCCGCTTGAAAAACTGTTTTTT. Translation gives CASSVKWGQPLEKLFF.